The sequence of this T cell receptor (beta chain) was determined in a study of follicular helper T cells after annual influenza vaccination. Regarding the study as a whole: Yearly vaccinations repeatedly recalled conserved clonotypes in ICOS+CD38+ cTfh.

Time point denoted: 2015-2016 season, 7 days after influenza vaccination. Per time point, roughly 35-100 mL of blood was sampled. Comment on this clone: The target antigen is unknown.

Germline CDR1 MGHRA, CDR2 YSYEKL. CDR3 size: 14 residues. The V and J ends lost 2 bases and 1 base respectively, with 8 bases between them. Assay used: immunoSEQ multiplex PCR; TCRdb lists only in-frame clones, some missing. This sample has about 9,700 clones, with over 80% found just once. This sequence joins TRBV4-1 and TRBJ1-1, with D uncertain. This sample comprised CXCR5- memory CD4+ T cells sorted from blood, obtained 7 days after influenza vaccination. The sequence derives from an adult who received the influenza vaccine. The CDR3 DNA reads as TGCGCCAGCAGCCAACTACCCACGAACACTGAAGCTTTCTTT. Amino acid sequence: CASSQLPTNTEAFF.